Presented here are 3 T cell receptor beta chains from one specimen sequenced in a study of T cells in tuberculosis (dated by TCRdb to 2017 to 2018). The library was obtained by the immunoSEQ multiplex PCR assay. TCRdb took over this immuneACCESS table, retaining in-frame rearrangements with V and J assigned. Such tables are incomplete; in checked studies, under half of the missing clones stem from an unresolved V gene, and the remainder is unexplained. The sample data list 47,000 or so clones, and over 90% of these were observed just once. The ten largest clones add up to 1.4% of the sample. What the time point label conveys for this sample: new active TB diagnosis, blood taken before or within 7 days of starting treatment. Sample: PBMCs, taken at tuberculosis diagnosis. All receptors derive from an adult with tuberculosis.

This chain uses TRBV5-4 with TRBJ1-6; possibly TRBD1 for D (6 bases). V lost 6 bases and J lost 9, with 16 bases in between. The germline V gene encodes CDR1 SGHNT and CDR2 YYREEE (reference sequence). The CDR3 loop spans 14 amino acids. The CDR3 region has the DNA TGTGCCAGCAACAGATGGGGGCCGAGTTCACCCCTCCACTTT. This encodes CASNRWGPSSPLHF.

V is TRBV29-1 and J is TRBJ1-1; D not certain. In germline, CDR1 is SQVTM, CDR2 ANQGSEA. Trimming took off 1 base at V and 3 bases at J, with 3 bases between the two ends. The CDR3 runs 11 residues. CDR3 in DNA: TGCAGCGTTGAAGGAGACACTGAAGCTTTCTTT. Encoded protein: CSVEGDTEAFF.

DNA for the CDR3: TGTGCCAGTAGTGTACAGGGAAGCAATCAGCCCCAGCATTTT. The encoded protein is CASSVQGSNQPQHF. The J gene is TRBJ1-5, the V gene TRBV19, with D possibly TRBD1 on 6 matching bases. This CDR3 has 14 amino acids. Germline CDR1 LNHDA, CDR2 SQIVND (reference sequence). V gave up 5 bases and J gave up 1 base, with 9 bases separating them.